The subject of this entry is one T cell receptor beta chain. Its antigen is not yet known. A much larger clone sits a single nucleotide away, making a read error possible. The data stem from a study of type 1 regulatory T cells (dated by TCRdb to about 2021). For the study in its entirety: An in vitro protocol by which a Tr1-enriched, alloantigen-specific CD4 T cell product named T-allo10 was generated was characterized in the study. T-allo10 was under clinical evaluation in patients with hematological malignancies receiving allogeneic hematopoietic stem cell transplantation.

Here is what the overall study found, with its caveats: Tr1 cells showed a more restricted TCR repertoire than non-Tr1 cells, which the study interpreted as alloantigen-induced clonal expansion.

The germline V gene (reference sequence) yields MNHEY for CDR1 and SMNVEV for CDR2. Measured from the cysteine to the phenylalanine, the CDR3 is 15 residues long. Just CDR3 DNA is preserved here, 45 bases in frame from base 1. The germline V and J ends show losses of 7 bases and 9 bases respectively, and no gene match explains 11 bases of the junction. TCRdb lists the instrument as Illumina MiSeq. TCRdb reprocessed the public reads (quality trimming at Q25 with fastp, clone calling with MiXCR) and kept in-frame beta chains. Identical CDR3 proteins give one entry, which carries the most common genes and DNA. For this sample there are roughly 60,000 distinct CDR3 sequences; roughly 60% appear just once. The biggest ten clones account for approximately 1.8% of the sample.

The sequence is built from TRBV27 and TRBJ2-1, with 11 bases aligning to TRBD2. The source is a human donor in good health. Sequenced: cultured non-Tr1 T cells, either the whole culture or a sorted T cell fraction (not recorded which). In the paper's terms, the cell subset or site label means: non-Tr1 population from the T-allo10 product. The CDR3 sequence is CASNGEGLAVGEQFF. The nucleotides read TGTGCCAGCAATGGAGAGGGACTAGCGGTCGGTGAGCAGTTCTTC.